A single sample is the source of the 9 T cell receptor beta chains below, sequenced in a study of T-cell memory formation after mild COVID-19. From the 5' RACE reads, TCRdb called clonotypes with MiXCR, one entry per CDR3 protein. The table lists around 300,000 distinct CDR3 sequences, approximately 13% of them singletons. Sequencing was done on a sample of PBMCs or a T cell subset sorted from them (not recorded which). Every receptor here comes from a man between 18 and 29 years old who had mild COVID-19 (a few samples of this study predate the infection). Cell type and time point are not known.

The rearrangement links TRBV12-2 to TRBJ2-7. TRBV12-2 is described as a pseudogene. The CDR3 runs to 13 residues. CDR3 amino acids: CASRGIGAREQYF. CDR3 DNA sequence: TGTGCAAGTCGCGGTATAGGAGCTCGCGAGCAGTACTTC.

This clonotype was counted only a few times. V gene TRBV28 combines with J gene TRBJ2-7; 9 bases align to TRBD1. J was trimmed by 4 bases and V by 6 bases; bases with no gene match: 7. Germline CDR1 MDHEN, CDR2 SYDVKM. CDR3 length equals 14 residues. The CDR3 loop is CASRSGTGTYEQYV. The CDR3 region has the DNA TGTGCCAGCAGATCCGGGACAGGGACATACGAGCAGTACGTC.

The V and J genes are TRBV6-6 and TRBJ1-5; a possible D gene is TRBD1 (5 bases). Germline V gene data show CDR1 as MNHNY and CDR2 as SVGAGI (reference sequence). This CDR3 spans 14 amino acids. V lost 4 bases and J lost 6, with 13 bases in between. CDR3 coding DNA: TGTGCCAGCAGTTCCTCAGGGTGGGGTCAGCCCCAGCATTTT. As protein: CASSSSGWGQPQHF.

The CDR3 loop is CASSPTSQDTEAFF. In nucleotides, the CDR3 is TGCGCCAGCAGCCCTACTTCCCAGGACACTGAAGCTTTCTTT. The chain links TRBV5-1 to TRBJ1-1; no clear D. Per the germline V gene, CDR1 is SGHRS and CDR2 is YFSETQ. Trimming pared 4 bases from V and 3 bases from J, leaving 13 bases between. This CDR3 contains 14 residues.

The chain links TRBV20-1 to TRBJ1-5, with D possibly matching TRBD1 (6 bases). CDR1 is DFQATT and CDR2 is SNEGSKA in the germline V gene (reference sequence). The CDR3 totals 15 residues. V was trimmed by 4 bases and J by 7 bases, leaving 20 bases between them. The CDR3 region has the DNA TGCAGTGCTACGGGGCAAACACAGGGTCGGCAGCCCCAGCATTTT. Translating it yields CSATGQTQGRQPQHF.

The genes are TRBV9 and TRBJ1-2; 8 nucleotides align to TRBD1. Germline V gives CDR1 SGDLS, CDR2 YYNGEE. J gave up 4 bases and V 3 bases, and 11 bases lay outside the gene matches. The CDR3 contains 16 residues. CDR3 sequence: CASSGPEAGGAYGYTF. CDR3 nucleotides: TGTGCCAGCAGCGGACCGGAGGCAGGGGGCGCCTATGGCTACACCTTC.

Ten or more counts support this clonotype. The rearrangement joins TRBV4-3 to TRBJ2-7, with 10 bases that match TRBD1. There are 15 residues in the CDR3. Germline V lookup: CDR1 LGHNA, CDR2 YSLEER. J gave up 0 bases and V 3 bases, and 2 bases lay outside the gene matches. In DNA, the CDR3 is TGCGCCAGCAGCCACAGGACAGGGGGCTCCTACGAGCAGTACTTC. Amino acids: CASSHRTGGSYEQYF.

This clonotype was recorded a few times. The CDR3: CASSQDAFSAVKGFQETQYF. The CDR3 region has the DNA TGCGCCAGCAGCCAAGATGCGTTCTCGGCAGTTAAGGGGTTCCAAGAGACCCAGTACTTC. This sequence joins TRBV4-3 and TRBJ2-5; D may be TRBD1 (5 bases). The CDR3 contains 20 residues. With 0 bases removed from V and 1 base from J, the gap between germline ends came to 24 bases. The germline V gene encodes CDR1 LGHNA and CDR2 YSLEER.

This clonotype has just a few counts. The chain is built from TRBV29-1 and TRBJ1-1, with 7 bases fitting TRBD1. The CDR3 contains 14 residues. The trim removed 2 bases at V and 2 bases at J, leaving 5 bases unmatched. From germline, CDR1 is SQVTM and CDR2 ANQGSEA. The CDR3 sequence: CSVESGTANTEAFF. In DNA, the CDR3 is TGCAGCGTTGAAAGCGGGACAGCAAACACTGAAGCTTTCTTT.